This T cell receptor beta chain was identified in a study of T cell responses to AZD1222 COVID-19 vaccine. Points on this clone: What it recognizes is unknown.

The CDR3 totals 18 residues. Unmatched junction bases numbered 12, after V lost 3 bases and J lost 6 bases. Germline CDR1 SGDLS, CDR2 YYNGEE. Using immunoSEQ multiplex PCR, the repertoire was profiled, and TCRdb retains in-frame clones only, with some absent. The sample records about 110,000 clones, about 94% being singletons. The study, taken as a whole, reports: Clonal diversity may have been underestimated in mostly white British donors.

The specimen was peripheral blood, collected 28 days after the second AZD1222 dose. This sequence joins TRBV9 and TRBJ1-4, with TRBD1 matching over 12 bases. This clonotype was sampled from an adult who received the AZD1222 COVID-19 vaccine. CDR3 nucleotide sequence: TGTGCCAGCAGCGGAGAGCGGGACAGGGGGCTTTTTGATGAAAAACTGTTTTTT. Residues: CASSGERDRGLFDEKLFF.